This T cell receptor beta chain comes out of a study of cytomegalovirus exposure and HLA in healthy donors. Overall study findings and caveats: Owing to their indistinguishability, certain V segments, notably TRBV6-2 and TRBV6-3, were excluded.

For this clone: Antigen specificity is unknown.

Primers included in the PCR were 60 Vbeta and 13 Jbeta primers. Using immunoSEQ multiplex PCR, the repertoire was profiled, and TCRdb retains in-frame clones only, with some absent. The sample lists about 67,000 clones; roughly 78% were seen once. Trimming removed 1 base at V and 0 bases at J, with 10 bases between. The CDR3 consists of 15 residues. CDR1 is MGHDK, CDR2 SYGVNS, per germline. The specimen was PBMCs. V gene TRBV25-1 combines with J gene TRBJ2-7, with D possibly being TRBD2 (5 bases). This sequence was found in a man between 40 and 49 years old in good health and CMV-seronegative. The CDR3 here is CASSELGADSYEQYF. DNA of the CDR3: TGTGCCAGCAGTGAATTGGGAGCAGACTCCTACGAGCAGTACTTC.